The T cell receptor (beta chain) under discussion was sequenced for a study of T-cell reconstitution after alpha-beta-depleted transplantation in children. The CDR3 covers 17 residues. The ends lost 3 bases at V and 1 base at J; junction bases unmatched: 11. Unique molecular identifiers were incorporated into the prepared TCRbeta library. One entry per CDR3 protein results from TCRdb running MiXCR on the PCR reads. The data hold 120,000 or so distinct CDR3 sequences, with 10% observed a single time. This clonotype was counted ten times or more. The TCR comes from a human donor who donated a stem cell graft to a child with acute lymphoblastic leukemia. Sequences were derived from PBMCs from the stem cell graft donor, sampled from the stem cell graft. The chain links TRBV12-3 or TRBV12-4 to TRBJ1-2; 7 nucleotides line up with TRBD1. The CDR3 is CASSLIGLGQNNYGYTF. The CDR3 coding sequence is TGTGCCAGCAGTTTGATAGGTCTGGGACAGAATAACTATGGCTACACCTTC.